The 14 T cell receptor beta chains below come from one sample, sequenced in a study of T cells after yellow fever vaccination. TCRdb re-called the 5' RACE reads through MiXCR, storing one row per CDR3 protein. The repertoire has some 290,000 distinct CDR3 sequences, around a tenth of them found once; the top ten carry over 3%. The sample consisted of CD4+ T cells sorted from PBMCs, taken 45 days after the yellow fever booster vaccination. These receptors originate from a man between 18 and 35 years old who received the YFV17D yellow fever vaccine.

This clonotype occurred a few times. V usage is TRBV5-1 and J usage is TRBJ2-1, with D tentatively TRBD1 or TRBD2 (5 bases each). Per the germline V gene, CDR1 is SGHRS and CDR2 is YFSETQ. Trimming removed 0 bases from V and 5 bases from J, with 15 bases in between. The CDR3 length is 16 residues. The CDR3 sequence is CASSLGRVWRNNEQFF. As DNA, the CDR3 is TGCGCCAGCAGCTTGGGCAGGGTGTGGAGGAACAATGAGCAGTTCTTC.

The rearrangement uses TRBV11-3 and TRBJ2-2, with TRBD2 identical over 7 bases. Germline V gene sequence: CDR1 SGHNT, CDR2 YENEEA. Losses at the gene ends were 4 bases for V and 5 bases for J; bases not matched to a gene: 13. The CDR3 runs to 17 residues. The CDR3 reads CASSSDPIAGGTGELFF. In nucleotides, the CDR3 is TGTGCCAGCAGCTCCGATCCGATAGCGGGTGGGACCGGGGAGCTGTTTTTT.

This clonotype was detected only a few times. The genes are TRBV20-1 and TRBJ2-2; D is ambiguous. The CDR3 has 12 amino acids. Trimming removed 1 base at V and 8 bases at J, with 8 bases between. Per the germline V gene, CDR1 is DFQATT and CDR2 is SNEGSKA (reference sequence). The CDR3 protein is CSARVGRGELFF. The CDR3 DNA is TGCAGTGCTAGAGTGGGCAGAGGGGAGCTGTTTTTT.

V gene TRBV18 combines with J gene TRBJ1-1; D perhaps matches TRBD1 (5 bases). With 1 base removed from V and 5 bases from J, the gap between germline ends came to 11 bases. Looked up from germline, CDR1 is KGHSH and CDR2 is LQKENI. The CDR3 length is 14 residues. CDR3 in DNA: TGTGCCAGCTCACCACAGGTGGGGCAGACTGAAGCTTTCTTT. Encoded protein: CASSPQVGQTEAFF. Full variable domain (outside the CDR3, taken from reference TRBV18 and TRBJ1-1): NAGVMQNPRHLVRRRGQEARLRCSPMKGHSHVYWYRQLPEEGLKFMVYLQKENIIDESGMPKERFSAEFPKEGPSILRIQQVVRGDSAAYFCASSPQVGQTEAFFGQGTRLTVV.

The chain carries TRBV3-1 and TRBJ2-5; 8 positions match TRBD1. The CDR3 covers 16 residues. Germline CDR1 LGHDT, CDR2 YNNKEL (reference sequence). V dropped 1 base and J dropped 3; count of bases not matched to a gene: 7. CDR3 bases: TGTGCCAGCAGCCAAGCTAACAGGGGGATTGAAGAGACCCAGTACTTC. This gives the protein CASSQANRGIEETQYF.

In its sample, this clonotype was seen a few times. The chain combines TRBV10-3 with TRBJ1-2; D unclear. The CDR3 has 12 residues. CDR1 and CDR2 (germline): ENHRY, SYGVKD. The V end was cut by 3 bases, the J end by 5 bases, with 7 bases between. The CDR3 reads CAISDTFYGYTF. CDR3 in DNA: TGTGCCATCAGTGACACGTTTTATGGCTACACCTTC.

This rearrangement joins TRBV2 to TRBJ2-6; D is undetermined. From germline, CDR1 is SNHLY and CDR2 FYNNEI. Trimming stripped 6 bases from V and 2 bases from J, with 23 bases between. The CDR3 sequence is 19 residues long. This chain's CDR3 is CASRGWGIGLFAGANVLTF. CDR3 DNA sequence: TGTGCCAGCAGGGGGTGGGGAATTGGCCTCTTTGCTGGGGCCAACGTCCTGACTTTC.

This clonotype came up a few times. V is TRBV2 and J is TRBJ2-2, with a tentative D call TRBD2 (5 bases). The germline gives CDR1 SNHLY, CDR2 FYNNEI. Trimming left V 7 bases short and J 0 bases short, with 12 bases between. CDR3 length equals 15 residues. Here the CDR3 reads CASTASLANTGELFF. Written as DNA, the CDR3 is TGTGCCAGCACAGCTAGCCTGGCGAACACCGGGGAGCTGTTTTTT.

This clonotype has only a few counts. The J gene is TRBJ1-1, the V gene TRBV7-9; D possibly corresponds to TRBD1 (6 bases). The CDR3 loop spans 14 amino acids. The V gene lost 5 bases and the J gene lost 1 base, with 11 bases spanning the gap. Germline CDR1 is SEHNR and CDR2 is FQNEAQ (reference sequence). The CDR3 sequence is CASSAGTSNTEAFF. Written as DNA, the CDR3 is TGTGCCAGCAGCGCCGGGACATCGAACACTGAAGCTTTCTTT.

The J gene is TRBJ2-7, the V gene TRBV12-3 or TRBV12-4, with TRBD1 matching over 9 bases. The CDR3 covers 15 residues. The V gene end was trimmed by 7 bases and the J gene end by 3 bases; junction bases not matched to a gene: 10. CDR3 in DNA: TGTGCCAGCACCCCTAGGACAGGGGACCTCTACGAGCAGTACTTC. Protein product: CASTPRTGDLYEQYF.

This chain joins TRBV6-5 and TRBJ2-5; D is possibly TRBD1 (5 bases). The CDR3 has 18 residues. Looked up from germline, CDR1 is MNHEY and CDR2 is SVGAGI. V gave up 0 bases and J gave up 4 bases, with 21 bases separating them. The DNA for the CDR3 is TGTGCCAGCAGTTACTCGATTGGGCCCACAGGCCGGCCAGAGACCCAGTACTTC. Amino acids: CASSYSIGPTGRPETQYF.

This clonotype was observed a few times. The rearrangement links TRBV18 to TRBJ1-2; possible D gene TRBD1, 5 bases. V gave up 0 bases and J gave up 5 bases, with 7 bases separating them. The germline CDR1 and CDR2 sequences are KGHSH and LQKENI. There are 13 residues in the CDR3. The CDR3 sequence is CASSPPEGYGYTF. The CDR3 DNA reads TGTGCCAGCTCACCACCTGAGGGGTATGGCTACACCTTC.

This clonotype has only a few counts. The chain is built from TRBV15 and TRBJ1-5; D call uncertain. The CDR3 is 15 amino acids. Trimming left V 1 base short and J 7 bases short, with 14 bases between. Germline-derived CDR1 and CDR2 are LNHNV and YYDKDF (reference sequence). As DNA, the CDR3 is TGTGCCACCAGCAGAGCAGCGGGCGCGGTCCAGCCCCAGCATTTT. This translates into CATSRAAGAVQPQHF.

This clonotype occurred many times. The genes are TRBV7-9 and TRBJ1-5; D remains unclear. V was clipped by 9 bases and J by 4 bases, with 13 bases between them. CDR3 size: 13 residues. Germline V gene data show CDR1 as SEHNR and CDR2 as FQNEAQ (reference sequence). The CDR3 sequence is CASSNNGNQPQHF. CDR3 in DNA: TGTGCCAGTTCCAACAACGGTAATCAGCCCCAGCATTTT. The complete variable domain, with remaining parts taken from reference TRBV7-9 and TRBJ1-5, reads DTGVSQNPRHKITKRGQNVTFRCDPISEHNRLYWYRQTLGQGPEFLTYFQNEAQLEKSRLLSDRFSAERPKGSFSTLEIQRTEQGDSAMYLCASSNNGNQPQHFGDGTRLSIL.